The rows below give T cell receptor beta chains drawn from one sample of a study of blood T cell repertoires in COVID-19. Repertoires were generated with immunoSEQ multiplex PCR, while TCRdb's copy carries only in-frame clones and drops some. Of a few hundred thousand clones listed, around 90% are singletons. Sequenced sample: PBMCs or T cells enriched from blood (not recorded which). The receptors originated from a woman between 40 and 50 years old who had been exposed to COVID-19. The CDR3 runs from the conserved cysteine through the conserved F or W. A D gene is named only where the DNA matches it firmly. Part of the rows lack a size; the others show once, few, many or a class for expanded clones.

v_call	d_call	j_call	clone_size	cdr3_aa	cdr3_nt
TRBV10-1	NA	TRBJ2-5	NA	CASRGVLETQYF	TGCGCCAGCAGGGGCGTATTGGAGACCCAGTACTTC
TRBV12-2	NA	TRBJ1-3	NA	CASRSRRWDRGSGNTIYF	TGTGCAAGTCGCTCCCGGCGCTGGGACAGGGGTTCTGGAAACACCATATATTTT
TRBV7-3	TRBD1	TRBJ2-5	NA	CASSLHLRGPGGETQYF	TGTGCCAGCAGCTTACACCTACGAGGGCCAGGGGGCGAGACCCAGTACTTC
TRBV10-3	TRBD1	TRBJ1-1	NA	CAISGPGTGGSEAFF	TGTGCCATCAGTGGCCCCGGGACAGGGGGATCTGAAGCTTTCTTT
TRBV27	TRBD2	TRBJ2-2	NA	CATNPGLAGMTGELFF	TGTGCCACCAACCCGGGGCTAGCGGGAATGACCGGGGAGCTGTTTTTT
TRBV6-5	TRBD2	TRBJ2-3	NA	CASWTSIHTQYF	TGTGCCAGCTGGACTAGCATCCATACGCAGTATTTT
TRBV4-1	TRBD1	TRBJ2-7	NA	CASSQERTGPAYEQYF	TGCGCCAGCAGCCAAGAGCGGACAGGGCCCGCCTACGAGCAGTACTTC
TRBV19	NA	TRBJ1-4	NA	CASAPGGATNEKLFF	TGTGCCAGTGCCCCCGGGGGAGCAACTAATGAAAAACTGTTTTTT
TRBV30	NA	TRBJ1-2	NA	CAWSVGGTYTF	TGTGCCTGGAGTGTTGGGGGCACCTACACCTTC
TRBV6-5	NA	TRBJ1-1	NA	CASSYKRNTEAFF	TGTGCCAGCAGTTACAAGAGGAACACTGAAGCTTTCTTT
TRBV7-3	NA	TRBJ2-2	few	CASSLGSRARELFF	TGTGCCAGCAGCTTAGGGTCCAGGGCAAGGGAGCTGTTTTTT
TRBV7-2	NA	TRBJ2-7	once	CASSLALSQGPYEQYF	TGTGCCAGCAGCTTAGCCCTCTCCCAGGGCCCCTACGAGCAGTACTTC
TRBV7-8	NA	TRBJ1-1	NA	CASSLREANTEAFF	TGTGCCAGCAGCCTTCGGGAGGCGAACACTGAAGCTTTCTTT
TRBV7-2	NA	TRBJ1-2	once	CASSLDALWGYTF	TGTGCCAGCAGCTTAGACGCGCTTTGGGGCTACACCTTC
TRBV7-6	TRBD1	TRBJ1-1	NA	CASSLGQGGPATEAFF	TGTGCCAGCAGCCTCGGACAGGGAGGGCCGGCCACTGAAGCTTTCTTT
TRBV5-4	TRBD1	TRBJ2-2	NA	CASSGDRGLQTGELFF	TGTGCCAGCAGCGGGGACAGGGGCCTTCAGACCGGGGAGCTGTTTTTT
TRBV15	NA	TRBJ1-3	NA	CATSRDRGNTIYF	TGTGCCACCAGCAGAGATCGGGGTAACACCATATATTTT